One sample yielded the 21 T cell receptor beta chains listed below, sequenced in a study of regulatory T cells. The PCR used 52 TRBV and 13 TRBJ primers. Clones were sequenced by immunoSEQ multiplex PCR, and TCRdb holds only the in-frame ones, with some missing. The sample yields tens of thousands of clones, approximately 93% seen once. Sequencing input: CD8+ T cells sorted from blood. Receptor source: a child aged 2 to 9 with CD3G deficiency.

This chain joins TRBV28 and TRBJ2-2; 7 nucleotides align to TRBD2. Germline lookup yields CDR1 MDHEN and CDR2 SYDVKM. This CDR3 region has 16 residues. The V gene end was trimmed by 4 bases and the J gene end by 8 bases; junction bases not matched to a gene: 13. The CDR3 DNA reads TGTGCCAGCAGTTCTGTGACGGCGGGAGTGGGGGGGGAGCTGTTTTTT. It specifies CASSSVTAGVGGELFF. Full variable domain (missing parts from reference TRBV28 and TRBJ2-2): DVKVTQSSRYLVKRTGEKVFLECVQDMDHENMFWYRQDPGLGLRLIYFSYDVKMKEKGDIPEGYSVSREKKERFSLILESASTNQTSMYLCASSSVTAGVGGELFFGEGSRLTVL.

The V gene is TRBV28, the J gene TRBJ1-1; D remains unclear. This CDR3 is 14 amino acids long. Germline CDR1 MDHEN, CDR2 SYDVKM. The ends were cut back, 4 bases at V and 8 bases at J, with 17 bases in the middle. The CDR3 sequence: CASSSSRLLAEAFF. The CDR3 nucleotides read TGTGCCAGCAGTTCCTCCAGGCTTTTAGCCGAAGCTTTCTTT.

The rearrangement links TRBV6-1 to TRBJ1-1; TRBD1 matches at 8 bases. With V trimmed by 10 bases and J by 7 bases, 2 bases remained unmatched. Looked up from germline, CDR1 is MNHNS and CDR2 is SASEGT. The CDR3 has 10 residues. The DNA for the CDR3 is TGTGCCACCGGACAGGGTGAAGCTTTCTTT. Its translation: CATGQGEAFF.

This chain uses TRBV4-1 with TRBJ1-5, with 10 bases lining up with TRBD1. The germline gives CDR1 MGHRA, CDR2 YSYEKL. The CDR3 contains 15 residues. Losses at the gene ends were 5 bases for V and 6 bases for J; bases not matched to a gene: 7. Written as DNA, the CDR3 is TGCGCCAGCAGCTCGGGACAGGGGCCCGGTCAGCCCCAGCATTTT. Encoded protein: CASSSGQGPGQPQHF.

V gene TRBV27 combines with J gene TRBJ1-6; 7 bases are a match to TRBD1. Germline assignment: CDR1 MNHEY and CDR2 SMNVEV (reference sequence). This CDR3 contains 14 residues. V lost 5 bases to trimming and J lost 7 bases; unmatched junction nucleotides: 5. The CDR3 nucleotides are TGTGCCAGCAGTCCCGGGACAGAGAATTCACCCCTCCACTTT. This codes for CASSPGTENSPLHF.

The chain joins TRBV6-1 to TRBJ1-4, with a weak D call TRBD1 (5 bases). CDR3 length: 14 amino acids. Trimming took off 5 bases at V and 3 bases at J, with 10 bases between the two ends. The germline CDR1 and CDR2 sequences are MNHNS and SASEGT. The CDR3 sequence: CASSRQSPNEKLFF. The CDR3 bases are TGTGCCAGCAGTAGACAGAGTCCTAATGAAAAACTGTTTTTT.

The V call is TRBV2, the J call TRBJ2-1; possibly TRBD2 for D (6 bases). Trimming stripped 0 bases from V and 8 bases from J, with 17 bases between. CDR1 is SNHLY, CDR2 FYNNEI, per germline. This CDR3 spans 16 amino acids. The CDR3 nucleotides are TGTGCCAGCAGTGAAGCTGGGACTCCGAAGTGTGATGAGCAGTTCTTC. It encodes CASSEAGTPKCDEQFF.

J is TRBJ2-2 and V is TRBV28, with D uncertain. Germline V CDR1 and CDR2: MDHEN, SYDVKM. V was cut by 6 bases and J by 6 bases, with 17 bases left in between. The CDR3 sequence is 15 residues long. CDR3 loop: CASSPLLSRPGELFF. Here the CDR3 DNA reads TGTGCCAGCAGCCCCCTACTATCCCGCCCCGGGGAGCTGTTTTTT.

V gene TRBV28 combines with J gene TRBJ2-1; maybe TRBD1 (5 bases). The CDR3 sequence is 13 residues long. V lost 5 bases and J lost 8, with 13 bases in between. Per the germline V gene, CDR1 is MDHEN and CDR2 is SYDVKM. The CDR3: CASSHTRVHEQFF. The CDR3 nucleotides are TGTGCCAGCAGTCACACCAGGGTTCATGAGCAGTTCTTC.

This chain connects TRBV19 to TRBJ1-1; D remains ambiguous. V was cut by 3 bases and J by 1 base, with 6 bases left in between. Germline V CDR1 and CDR2: LNHDA, SQIVND (reference sequence). CDR3 size: 13 residues. CDR3 loop: CASSIQENTEAFF. The CDR3 DNA is TGTGCCAGTAGTATTCAAGAGAACACTGAAGCTTTCTTT.

The chain links TRBV19 to TRBJ2-2, with D perhaps matching TRBD2 (5 bases). V was trimmed by 4 bases and J by 6 bases, leaving 9 bases between them. The germline V gene has CDR1 LNHDA and CDR2 SQIVND (reference sequence). This CDR3 has 13 amino acids. The CDR3 loop reads CASSRKGAGELFF. The CDR3 DNA follows: TGTGCCAGTAGTAGAAAGGGAGCCGGGGAGCTGTTTTTT.

This clone appeared once. V and J are TRBV28 and TRBJ2-1; D gene unclear. Germline V gene lookup returns CDR1 MDHEN and CDR2 SYDVKM. The V end lost 8 bases, the J end lost 0 bases, and 11 bases lay between the germline ends. This CDR3 has 14 amino acids. The CDR3 DNA is TGTGCCAGCTCGGATAGGAGCTCCTACAATGAGCAGTTCTTC. Translation gives CASSDRSSYNEQFF.

The chain links TRBV28 to TRBJ1-1; D unclear. Germline V gene lookup returns CDR1 MDHEN and CDR2 SYDVKM. V was shortened by 2 bases and J by 1 base, with 5 bases between the two germline ends. There are 13 residues in the CDR3. The CDR3 here is CASSLAPNTEAFF. The CDR3 region has the DNA TGTGCCAGCAGTTTAGCGCCGAACACTGAAGCTTTCTTT.

This chain joins TRBV7-8 and TRBJ2-3; D unresolved. Germline V gene sequence: CDR1 SGHVS, CDR2 FQNEAQ. This CDR3 spans 15 amino acids. V gave up 5 bases and J gave up 2 bases, with 14 bases separating them. The CDR3 sequence is CASSPRIGNTDTQYF. In DNA, the CDR3 is TGTGCCAGCAGCCCGAGGATAGGGAACACAGATACGCAGTATTTT. The full variable domain, in which reference TRBV7-8 and TRBJ2-3 provide the parts outside the CDR3, is GAGVSQSPRYKVAKRGQDVALRCDPISGHVSLFWYQQALGQGPEFLTYFQNEAQLDKSGLPSDRFFAERPEGSVSTLKIQRTQQEDSAVYLCASSPRIGNTDTQYFGPGTRLTVL.

The chain joins TRBV7-8 to TRBJ2-3; no clear D gene. CDR3 length: 14 residues. V lost 2 bases and J lost 4, with 10 bases in between. Looked up from germline, CDR1 is SGHVS and CDR2 is FQNEAQ. DNA of the CDR3: TGTGCCAGCAGCTTACTTCGTGGGGCAGATACGCAGTATTTT. Amino acid sequence: CASSLLRGADTQYF.

The rearrangement uses TRBV7-3 and TRBJ2-5; 13 positions match TRBD2. CDR3 length equals 15 residues. The junction had 2 bases not matched to a gene; V was cut back by 3 bases and J by 4 bases. CDR1 is SGHTA and CDR2 is FQGTGA in the germline V gene. CDR3 in amino acids: CASSLTSGRRETQYF. The CDR3 DNA follows: TGTGCCAGCAGCTTGACTAGCGGGAGGAGAGAGACCCAGTACTTC.

In the case of this clone: This same CDR3 is encoded by further DNA sequences in the sample. The gene calls are TRBV28 and TRBJ2-1; tentative D call: TRBD2 (5 bases). The V end was cut by 8 bases, the J end by 3 bases, with 14 bases between. CDR1 MDHEN and CDR2 SYDVKM come from the germline V gene. The CDR3 is 14 residues long. The CDR3 DNA is TGTGCCAGCCGGGGTGCAGGCAGCTACAATGAGCAGTTCTTC. Protein: CASRGAGSYNEQFF.

This clone was counted a single time. The V gene is TRBV27, the J gene TRBJ2-7; D is tentatively TRBD1 or TRBD2 (6 bases each). The V gene lost 5 bases and the J gene lost 1 base, with 9 bases spanning the gap. This CDR3 is 13 amino acids long. CDR1 MNHEY and CDR2 SMNVEV come from the germline V gene (reference sequence). CDR3 coding DNA: TGTGCCAGCAGTAGAGGGGGGTCCTACGAGCAGTACTTC. Its protein product is CASSRGGSYEQYF.

The chain combines TRBV11-2 with TRBJ2-5; TRBD1 agrees at 7 bases. The J call may be wrong; the DNA end is better matched by TRBJ2-7. CDR3 length: 13 amino acids. CDR1 and CDR2 (germline): SGHAT, FQNNGV. Written as DNA, the CDR3 is TGTGCCAGCAGCTTAGGGACAGGTTACGAGCAGTACTTC. Translating it yields CASSLGTGYEQYF.

The chain recombines TRBV5-5 with TRBJ2-7; 8 bases line up with TRBD2. The CDR3 runs to 14 residues. Germline V gene lookup returns CDR1 SGHKS and CDR2 YYEKEE (reference sequence). The V segment lost 4 bases and the J segment 2 bases; nucleotides outside the gene matches: 5. CDR3 sequence: CASSITSGPYEQYF. As DNA, the CDR3 is TGTGCCAGCAGCATCACTAGCGGACCCTACGAGCAGTACTTC.

This chain links TRBV28 with TRBJ1-5; no clear D gene. The V gene lost 6 bases and the J gene lost 0 bases, with 9 bases spanning the gap. The CDR3 is made up of 14 amino acids. In germline, CDR1 is MDHEN, CDR2 SYDVKM. The CDR3 DNA follows: TGTGCCAGCAGGTCAGAATATAGCAATCAGCCCCAGCATTTT. Protein: CASRSEYSNQPQHF.